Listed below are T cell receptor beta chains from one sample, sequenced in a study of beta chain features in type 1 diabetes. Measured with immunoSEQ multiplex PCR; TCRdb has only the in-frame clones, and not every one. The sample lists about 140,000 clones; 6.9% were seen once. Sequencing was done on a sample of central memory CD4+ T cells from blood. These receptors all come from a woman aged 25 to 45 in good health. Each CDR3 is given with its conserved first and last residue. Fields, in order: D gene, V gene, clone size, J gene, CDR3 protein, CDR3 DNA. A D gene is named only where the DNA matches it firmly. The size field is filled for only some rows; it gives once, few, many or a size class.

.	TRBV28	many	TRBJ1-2	CASSVKQDYGYTF	TGTGCCAGCAGTGTCAAACAGGACTATGGCTACACCTTC
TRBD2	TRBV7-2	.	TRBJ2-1	CASSLAGTRGSEQFF	TGTGCCAGCAGCCTCGCCGGGACTAGGGGGAGTGAGCAGTTCTTC
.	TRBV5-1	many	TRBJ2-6	CASSSGSGANVLTF	TGCGCCAGCAGCTCAGGCTCTGGGGCCAACGTCCTGACTTTC
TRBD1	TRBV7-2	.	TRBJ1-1	CASRQGAVGTEAFF	TGTGCCAGCAGACAGGGGGCGGTTGGGACTGAAGCTTTCTTT
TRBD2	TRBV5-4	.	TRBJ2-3	CASSLAGGGTDTQYF	TGTGCCAGCAGCTTGGCGGGAGGGGGCACAGATACGCAGTATTTT
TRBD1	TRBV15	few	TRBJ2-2	CATSSRKDRVGTGELFF	TGTGCCACCAGCAGTAGGAAGGACAGGGTTGGCACCGGGGAGCTGTTTTTT
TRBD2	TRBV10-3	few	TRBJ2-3	CACSSGRASDTQYF	TGTGCCTGCTCTAGCGGGAGGGCCAGTGATACGCAGTATTTT
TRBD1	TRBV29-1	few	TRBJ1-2	CSVEGRGPGGYGYTF	TGCAGCGTTGAAGGCAGGGGGCCTGGCGGCTATGGCTACACCTTC
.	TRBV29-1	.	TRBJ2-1	CSVNADSGSNEQFF	TGCAGCGTTAACGCGGACTCTGGGAGCAATGAGCAGTTCTTC
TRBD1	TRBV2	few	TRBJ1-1	CASSTGTGYDEAFF	TGTGCCAGCAGCACCGGGACAGGGTACGATGAAGCTTTCTTT
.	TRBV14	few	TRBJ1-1	CASSFYRGNTEAFF	TGTGCCAGCAGCTTCTACCGGGGGAACACTGAAGCTTTCTTT
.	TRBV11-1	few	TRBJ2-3	CASSSGDTQYF	TGTGCCAGCAGCTCAGGAGATACGCAGTATTTT
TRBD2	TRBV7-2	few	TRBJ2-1	CASSKIAGEGGEQFF	TGTGCCAGCAGCAAAATAGCGGGAGAGGGTGGTGAGCAGTTCTTC
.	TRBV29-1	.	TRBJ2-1	CSVEVLGSEQFF	TGCAGCGTTGAAGTTTTGGGGAGCGAGCAGTTCTTC
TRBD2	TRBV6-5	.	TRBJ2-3	CASSYRLATDTQYF	TGTGCCAGCAGTTACCGACTAGCGACAGATACGCAGTATTTT
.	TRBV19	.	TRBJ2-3	CASSINGRRNTQYF	TGTGCCAGTAGTATAAATGGGCGACGGAATACGCAGTATTTT
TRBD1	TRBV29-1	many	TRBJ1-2	CSVSGTGDPKANYGYTF	TGCAGCGTGTCCGGGACAGGAGACCCAAAAGCTAACTATGGCTACACCTTC
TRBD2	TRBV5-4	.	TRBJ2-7	CASSASAGGSLYEQYF	TGTGCCAGCAGCGCCTCCGCGGGAGGGTCCCTCTACGAGCAGTACTTC
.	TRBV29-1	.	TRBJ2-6	CSVAWGRTGANVLTF	TGCAGCGTTGCGTGGGGGAGGACCGGGGCCAACGTCCTGACTTTC
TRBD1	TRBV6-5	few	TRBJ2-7	CATFYGGTGTYEQYF	TGTGCCACCTTTTATGGGGGGACAGGGACCTACGAGCAGTACTTC
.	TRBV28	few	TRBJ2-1	CASSLKWDLRVASNEQFF	TGTGCCAGCAGTTTGAAATGGGATTTGAGGGTAGCGAGCAATGAGCAGTTCTTC
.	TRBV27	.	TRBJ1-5	CASRRQNGNQPQHF	TGTGCCAGCAGGAGACAGAATGGCAATCAGCCCCAGCATTTT
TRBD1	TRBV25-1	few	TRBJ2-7	CASSATGVHEQYF	TGTGCCAGCAGTGCAACAGGGGTCCACGAGCAGTACTTC
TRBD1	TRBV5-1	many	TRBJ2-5	CASSLAGTGKETQYF	TGCGCCAGCAGCTTGGCTGGGACAGGGAAAGAGACCCAGTACTTC
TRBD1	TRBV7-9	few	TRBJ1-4	CASSKQGGSGKLFF	TGTGCCAGCAGCAAACAGGGGGGCAGTGGAAAACTGTTTTTT
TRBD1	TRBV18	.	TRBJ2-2	CASSPGTGDTGELFF	TGTGCCAGCTCACCAGGGACAGGGGACACCGGGGAGCTGTTTTTT
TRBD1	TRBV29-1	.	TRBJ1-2	CSVQGQGYGYTF	TGCAGCGTCCAGGGACAGGGCTATGGCTACACCTTC
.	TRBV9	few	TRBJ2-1	CASSVTLTLKTSNEQFF	TGTGCCAGCAGCGTAACCCTAACCCTCAAGACTAGCAATGAGCAGTTCTTC